This T cell receptor beta chain was observed in a study of CD8 T cells in Susac syndrome. Reverse transcription used about 0.45 to 1 ug RNA and random hexamers. One entry per CDR3 protein, called by TCRdb with MiXCR from the immunoSEQ multiplex PCR reads. The repertoire holds 150,000 to 200,000 distinct CDR3 sequences, with approximately 95% as singletons. V lost 4 bases to trimming and J lost 4 bases, with 11 bases between them. CDR3 length: 14 amino acids. Germline V lookup: CDR1 SGHTS, CDR2 YDEGEE. Sequencing was performed on CD4+ T cells from PBMCs. The TCR sequence derives from a human donor in good health. The rearrangement links TRBV5-8 to TRBJ1-4; a possible D gene is TRBD1 (5 bases). The CDR3 coding sequence is TGTGCCAGCAGCACGGACATAATTAATGAAAAACTGTTTTTT. Protein sequence: CASSTDIINEKLFF.